This TCR beta chain was sequenced during a study of radiotherapy plus CTLA-4 blockade in lung cancer. Overall study context: Objective responses occurred in 15% to 20% of patients; around 31% had disease control.

Data came from immunoSEQ multiplex PCR; TCRdb stores just in-frame clones and leaves some out. This sample yields approximately 100,000 clones, of which around 83% are seen a single time; 3% to 3.5% belongs to the top ten. The CDR3 spans 16 residues. V gave up 0 bases and J gave up 8 bases, with 16 bases separating them. Germline assignment: CDR1 LNHNV and CDR2 YYDKDF (reference sequence). This TCR was recovered from a human donor with non-small cell lung cancer who had a partial response to radiotherapy plus ipilimumab. The genes are TRBV15 and TRBJ1-4; D possibly corresponds to TRBD1 (6 bases). The sample in question was peripheral blood, obtained from a patient treated with radiotherapy plus ipilimumab. CDR3 loop: CATSRDLGGGDEKLFF. CDR3 DNA sequence: TGTGCCACCAGCAGAGATTTGGGAGGGGGAGACGAAAAACTGTTTTTT.